The rows below give T cell receptor beta chains drawn from one sample of a study of blood T cell repertoires in COVID-19. TCRdb's copy holds only in-frame clones and misses some; the assay was immunoSEQ multiplex PCR. This sample carries about 40,000 clones, around nine tenths of them seen once, and the ten largest clones take approximately 21%. Sequenced sample: peripheral blood. The receptors originated from a man aged 45 to 65 with active COVID-19. Each CDR3 is given with its conserved first and last residue. D genes are given only for firm matches. Size is stated for part of the rows, as once, few or many counts, or as a class when the clone is expanded.

clone size,V gene,D gene,J gene,CDR3 protein,CDR3 DNA
-,TRBV19,-,TRBJ2-5,CASTQFGGSQETQYF,TGTGCCAGTACCCAGTTCGGAGGGAGCCAAGAGACCCAGTACTTC
-,TRBV19,TRBD1,TRBJ1-4,CASRGQGVEKLFF,TGTGCCAGTAGGGGACAGGGAGTGGAAAAACTGTTTTTT
-,TRBV7-2,TRBD1,TRBJ2-7,CASSRDRDYSEQYF,TGTGCCAGCAGCCGGGACAGGGATTATTCCGAGCAGTACTTC
-,TRBV18,TRBD1,TRBJ1-1,CASYRDRSEAFF,TGTGCCAGCTACCGGGACAGGAGTGAAGCTTTCTTT
-,TRBV19,-,TRBJ2-1,CASSLAPGEGNEQFF,TGTGCCAGTAGTTTGGCCCCAGGGGAGGGCAATGAGCAGTTCTTC
-,TRBV6-2/TRBV6-3,TRBD2,TRBJ2-5,CASSYGGSGEETQYF,TGTGCCAGCAGTTACGGCGGGAGTGGGGAAGAGACCCAGTACTTC
-,TRBV7-9,-,TRBJ2-6,CASSLSPSLGANVLTF,TGTGCCAGCAGCTTGTCTCCGTCTCTAGGGGCCAACGTCCTGACTTTC
-,TRBV4-3,TRBD1,TRBJ1-5,CASSPRAGGFSNQPQHF,TGCGCCAGCAGCCCGAGGGCAGGGGGCTTTAGCAATCAGCCCCAGCATTTT
-,TRBV14,TRBD1,TRBJ2-2,CASSQRWGQGALGTGELFF,TGTGCCAGCAGCCAACGATGGGGACAGGGGGCGCTCGGCACCGGGGAGCTGTTTTTT
-,TRBV30,-,TRBJ1-5,CAWSGGNQPQHF,TGTGCCTGGTCGGGGGGGAATCAGCCCCAGCATTTT
once,TRBV9,-,TRBJ2-5,CASSVDGETQYF,TGTGCCAGCAGCGTAGACGGGGAGACCCAGTACTTC
-,TRBV6-2/TRBV6-3,-,TRBJ2-1,CASSYEWNEQFF,TGTGCCAGCAGTTACGAGTGGAATGAGCAGTTCTTC
-,TRBV25-1,TRBD1,TRBJ1-1,CASSDGQGMNTEAFF,TGTGCCAGCAGTGATGGACAGGGAATGAACACTGAAGCTTTCTTT
-,TRBV29-1,-,TRBJ1-3,CSVVYRRSSGNTIYF,TGCAGCGTTGTGTACCGGCGGAGCTCTGGAAACACCATATATTTT
-,TRBV14,TRBD1,TRBJ1-1,CASSQVTGAIEAFF,TGTGCCAGCAGCCAAGTTACAGGGGCGATTGAAGCTTTCTTT
large,TRBV9,TRBD1,TRBJ1-1,CASSLSRQGRTEAFF,TGTGCCAGCAGCTTGTCCCGACAGGGGCGGACTGAAGCTTTCTTT
-,TRBV6-5,TRBD1,TRBJ2-5,CASYRGLETQYF,TGTGCCAGCTATAGGGGGCTTGAGACCCAGTACTTC
-,TRBV5-4,TRBD1,TRBJ2-5,CASSLPGTGEETQYF,TGTGCCAGCAGCTTACCCGGGACAGGGGAAGAGACCCAGTACTTC
-,TRBV5-1,TRBD1,TRBJ1-2,CASSPGQGTNYGYTF,TGCGCCAGCAGCCCGGGACAGGGAACTAACTATGGCTACACCTTC
-,TRBV7-9,-,TRBJ2-1,CATLPGILLVAESYNEQFF,TGTGCCACCCTCCCAGGGATCCTACTAGTAGCGGAGTCCTACAATGAGCAGTTCTTC
-,TRBV28,TRBD1,TRBJ1-3,CASSLSFGRGYGNTIYF,TGTGCCAGCAGTTTAAGTTTCGGCAGGGGGTATGGAAACACCATATATTTT
-,TRBV19,-,TRBJ2-1,CASSSGPNFSPNEQFF,TGTGCCAGTAGTTCAGGTCCCAACTTTAGTCCTAATGAGCAGTTCTTC
-,TRBV9,-,TRBJ1-5,CASSVGWGVGQPQHF,TGTGCCAGCAGCGTAGGATGGGGGGTTGGACAGCCCCAGCATTTT
-,TRBV11-3,-,TRBJ2-7,CASSPPDFYEQYF,TGTGCCAGCAGCCCCCCGGACTTCTACGAGCAGTACTTC
-,TRBV19,TRBD1,TRBJ2-7,CASSIGTGDYEQYF,TGTGCCAGTAGTATAGGGACAGGGGACTACGAGCAGTACTTC
-,TRBV7-9,TRBD1,TRBJ2-7,CASSPSDRGYEQYF,TGTGCCAGCAGCCCATCGGACAGGGGCTACGAGCAGTACTTC
-,TRBV27,-,TRBJ2-5,CASSLYGGHGETQYF,TGTGCCAGCAGTTTATATGGGGGCCACGGGGAGACCCAGTACTTC
-,TRBV11-2,TRBD1,TRBJ1-1,CASSLDRGRGFTEAFF,TGTGCCAGCAGCTTAGACAGGGGGCGCGGGTTCACTGAAGCTTTCTTT
-,TRBV19,-,TRBJ2-3,CASSVTGTSRDTQYF,TGTGCCAGTAGTGTGACGGGAACCTCCAGAGATACGCAGTATTTT
-,TRBV7-9,TRBD2,TRBJ2-2,CASILAGVDTGELFF,TGTGCCAGCATTCTAGCGGGAGTCGACACCGGGGAGCTGTTTTTT
-,TRBV4-2,-,TRBJ1-3,CASRSERIDSNSGNTIYF,TGTGCCAGCAGGTCGGAAAGAATCGACTCCAACTCTGGAAACACCATATATTTT
-,TRBV7-8,TRBD1,TRBJ2-1,CASTSRDSHYNEQFF,TGTGCCAGCACCTCCCGGGACAGCCACTACAATGAGCAGTTCTTC
-,TRBV3-1/TRBV3-2,-,TRBJ1-2,CASSPGSQYGYTF,TGTGCCAGCAGCCCAGGGTCACAATATGGCTACACCTTC
-,TRBV7-9,TRBD1,TRBJ2-5,CASSLPRWTGPSQETQYF,TGTGCCAGCAGCTTACCACGGTGGACAGGCCCGTCCCAAGAGACCCAGTACTTC
few,TRBV6-5,TRBD1,TRBJ1-1,CASSYLLQGMNTEAFF,TGTGCCAGCAGTTACCTCTTACAGGGGATGAACACTGAAGCTTTCTTT
-,TRBV28,-,TRBJ2-7,CASTPIAVSYEQYF,TGTGCCAGCACCCCCATAGCGGTCTCCTACGAGCAGTACTTC
-,TRBV28,-,TRBJ1-2,CASSPGRYGNGYTF,TGTGCCAGCAGTCCCGGGAGGTACGGAAATGGCTACACCTTC
-,TRBV4-2,-,TRBJ1-2,CASSPSITGYYGYTF,TGTGCCAGCAGCCCCTCAATTACAGGTTACTATGGCTACACCTTC
-,TRBV5-6,TRBD2,TRBJ2-2,CASSSLGRAAGELFF,TGTGCCAGCAGCTCCCTCGGGAGGGCGGCCGGGGAGCTGTTTTTT
-,TRBV5-1,TRBD1,TRBJ2-1,CASSFGTGVNEQFF,TGCGCCAGCAGCTTTGGGACAGGGGTCAATGAGCAGTTCTTC
-,TRBV10-3,TRBD2,TRBJ2-1,CATGSGRAPNEQFF,TGTGCCACCGGAAGCGGGAGGGCGCCCAATGAGCAGTTCTTC
-,TRBV5-4,-,TRBJ2-7,CASSSGTPQNYEQYF,TGTGCCAGCAGCTCAGGGACACCCCAAAACTACGAGCAGTACTTC
-,TRBV24-1,-,TRBJ1-2,CATSEGGAYGYTF,TGTGCCACCAGTGAAGGGGGTGCCTATGGCTACACCTTC
-,TRBV6-5,TRBD1,TRBJ2-7,CASSYAGTGAYEQYF,TGTGCCAGCAGCTACGCCGGGACAGGGGCCTACGAGCAGTACTTC
-,TRBV30,TRBD2,TRBJ2-7,CAWMAGAGEQYF,TGTGCCTGGATGGCGGGAGCAGGCGAGCAGTACTTC
-,TRBV4-1,TRBD1,TRBJ2-7,CASSPTGTGNYEQYF,TGCGCCAGCAGTCCTACCGGGACAGGGAATTACGAGCAGTACTTC